This TCR beta chain is drawn from a study of Siglec-9 on CD8 T cells in melanoma (dated by TCRdb to between 2018 and 2020). The study in broad terms: The study investigated Siglec-9 expression on CD8+ T cells and the role of Siglec-9 in regulating T cells in the melanoma tumor microenvironment. Paper-wide results and their limitations: According to the report, an effector memory CD8+ T-cell subset that seemed to build up inside melanoma tumors was both marked and regulated by Siglec-9.

With regard to this clone: Its antigen specificity is not known. No much larger clone exists at a distance of one base, and base qualities are not known.

V is reduced by 6 bases and J by 1 base, leaving a spacing of 12 bases between them. The CDR3 runs 14 amino acids, cysteine and phenylalanine included. Just the 42-base CDR3 DNA is kept, in frame starting at base 1. Reading the germline V gene gives CDR1 ENHRY and CDR2 SYGVKD. The method was the immunoSEQ multiplex PCR assay. TCRdb limited this immuneACCESS table to in-frame rearrangements with V and J called. A share of clones is missing; checked studies link under half to unresolved V genes, and the rest is unexplained. The sample table contains some 39,000 clones; only one count was recorded for 80% to 85% of them. Around 1.8% of the sample goes to the ten largest clones.

This TCR derives from a human donor in good health. The V gene is TRBV10-3 and the J gene is TRBJ1-1; TRBD1 might be the D gene, on 5 matching bases. Sequencing was performed on Siglec-9- CD8+ T cells sorted from blood. This specimen's cell subset or site label, interpreted: CD8 T cells lacking Siglec-9. CDR3 loop: CAISPGLPNTEAFF. Read as DNA, the sequence is TGTGCCATCAGCCCGGGACTTCCGAACACTGAAGCTTTCTTT.